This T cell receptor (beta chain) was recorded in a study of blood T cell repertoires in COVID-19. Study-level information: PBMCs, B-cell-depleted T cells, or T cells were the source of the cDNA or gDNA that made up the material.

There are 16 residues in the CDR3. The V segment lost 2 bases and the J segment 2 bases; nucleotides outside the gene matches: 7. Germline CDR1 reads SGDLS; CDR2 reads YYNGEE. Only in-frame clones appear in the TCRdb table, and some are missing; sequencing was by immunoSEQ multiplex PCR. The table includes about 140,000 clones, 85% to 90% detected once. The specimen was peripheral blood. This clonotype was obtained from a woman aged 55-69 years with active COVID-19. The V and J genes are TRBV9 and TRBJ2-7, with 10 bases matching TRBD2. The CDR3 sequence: CASSVRSSGSTYEQYF. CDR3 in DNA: TGTGCCAGCAGCGTGAGATCTAGCGGGAGTACCTACGAGCAGTACTTC.